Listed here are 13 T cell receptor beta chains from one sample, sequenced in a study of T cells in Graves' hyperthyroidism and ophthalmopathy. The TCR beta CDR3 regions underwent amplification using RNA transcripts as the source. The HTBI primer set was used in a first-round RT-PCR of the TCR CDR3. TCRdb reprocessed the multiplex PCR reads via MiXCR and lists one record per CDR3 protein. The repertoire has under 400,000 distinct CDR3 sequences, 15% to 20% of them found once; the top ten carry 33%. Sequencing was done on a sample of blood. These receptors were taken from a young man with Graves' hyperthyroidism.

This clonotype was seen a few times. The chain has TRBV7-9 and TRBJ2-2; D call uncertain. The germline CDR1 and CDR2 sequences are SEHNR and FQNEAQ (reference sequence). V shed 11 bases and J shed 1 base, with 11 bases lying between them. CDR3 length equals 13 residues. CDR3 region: CAVNRVNTGELFF. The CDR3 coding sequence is TGTGCCGTCAATCGGGTGAACACCGGGGAGCTGTTTTTT.

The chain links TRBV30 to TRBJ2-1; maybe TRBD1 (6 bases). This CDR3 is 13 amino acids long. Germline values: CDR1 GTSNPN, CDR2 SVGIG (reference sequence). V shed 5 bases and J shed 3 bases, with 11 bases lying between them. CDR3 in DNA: TGTGCCTGGCAGAGGGGGAGCTACAATGAGCAGTTCTTC. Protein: CAWQRGSYNEQFF. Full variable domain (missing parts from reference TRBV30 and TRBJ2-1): SQTIHQWPATLVQPVGSPLSLECTVEGTSNPNLYWYRQAAGRGLQLLFYSVGIGQISSEVPQNLSASRPQDRQFILSSKKLLLSDSGFYLCAWQRGSYNEQFFGPGTRLTVL.

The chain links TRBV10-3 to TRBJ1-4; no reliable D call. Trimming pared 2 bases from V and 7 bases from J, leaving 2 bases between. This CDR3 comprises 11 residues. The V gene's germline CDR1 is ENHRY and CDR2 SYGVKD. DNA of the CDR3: TGTGCCATCAGTGAGGGTGAAAAACTGTTTTTT. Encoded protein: CAISEGEKLFF.

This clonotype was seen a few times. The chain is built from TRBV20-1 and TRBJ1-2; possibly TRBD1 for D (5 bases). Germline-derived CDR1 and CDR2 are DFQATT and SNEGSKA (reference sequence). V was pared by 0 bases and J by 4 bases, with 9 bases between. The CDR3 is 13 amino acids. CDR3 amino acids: CSARDQGSYGYTF. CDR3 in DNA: TGCAGTGCTAGAGATCAGGGCAGCTATGGCTACACCTTC.

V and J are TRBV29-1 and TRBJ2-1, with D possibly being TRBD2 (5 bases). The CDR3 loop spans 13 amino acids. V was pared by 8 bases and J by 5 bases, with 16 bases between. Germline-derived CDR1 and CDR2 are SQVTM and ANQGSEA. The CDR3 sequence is CSCHLAGDNEQFF. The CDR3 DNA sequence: TGCAGCTGCCACCTAGCCGGAGACAATGAGCAGTTCTTC.

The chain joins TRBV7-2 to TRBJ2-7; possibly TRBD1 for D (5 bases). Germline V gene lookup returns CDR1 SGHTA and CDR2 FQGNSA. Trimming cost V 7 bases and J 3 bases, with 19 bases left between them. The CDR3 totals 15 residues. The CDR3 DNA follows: TGTGCCAGCAAAGTTTTAGGCAGGGTGGACTACGAGCAGTACTTC. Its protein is CASKVLGRVDYEQYF.

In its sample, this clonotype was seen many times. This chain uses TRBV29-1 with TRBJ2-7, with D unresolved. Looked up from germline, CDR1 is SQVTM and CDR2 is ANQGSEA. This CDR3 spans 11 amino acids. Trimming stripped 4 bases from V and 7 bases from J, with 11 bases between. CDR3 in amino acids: CSVGTDREQYF. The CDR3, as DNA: TGCAGCGTTGGGACGGATAGGGAGCAGTACTTC.

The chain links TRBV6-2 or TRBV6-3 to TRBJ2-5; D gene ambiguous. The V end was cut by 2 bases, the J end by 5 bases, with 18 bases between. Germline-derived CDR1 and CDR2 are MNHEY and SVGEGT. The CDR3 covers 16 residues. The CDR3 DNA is TGTGCCAGCAGTTACGTACCGGACCCTCAAGCGGAGACCCAGTACTTC. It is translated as CASSYVPDPQAETQYF.

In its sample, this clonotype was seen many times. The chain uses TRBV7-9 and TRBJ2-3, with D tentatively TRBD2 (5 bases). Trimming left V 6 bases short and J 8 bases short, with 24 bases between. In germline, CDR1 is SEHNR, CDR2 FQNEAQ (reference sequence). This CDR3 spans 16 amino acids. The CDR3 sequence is CASRLERSPRWGTQYF. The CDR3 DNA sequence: TGTGCCAGCAGACTAGAGCGGTCCCCACGCTGGGGTACGCAGTATTTT.

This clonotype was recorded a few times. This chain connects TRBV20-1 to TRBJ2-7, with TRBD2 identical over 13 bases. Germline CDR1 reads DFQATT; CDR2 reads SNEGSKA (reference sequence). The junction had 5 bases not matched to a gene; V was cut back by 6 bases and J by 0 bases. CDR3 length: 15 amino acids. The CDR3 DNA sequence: TGCAGTGCATATACTAGCGGGGGGGGCTCCTACGAGCAGTACTTC. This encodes CSAYTSGGGSYEQYF.

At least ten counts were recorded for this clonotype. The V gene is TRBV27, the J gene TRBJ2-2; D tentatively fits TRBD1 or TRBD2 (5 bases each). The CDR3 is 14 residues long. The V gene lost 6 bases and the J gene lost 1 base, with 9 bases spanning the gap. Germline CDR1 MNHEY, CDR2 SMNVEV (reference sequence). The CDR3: CASRLGRNTGELFF. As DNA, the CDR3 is TGTGCCAGCAGATTGGGACGGAACACCGGGGAGCTGTTTTTT.

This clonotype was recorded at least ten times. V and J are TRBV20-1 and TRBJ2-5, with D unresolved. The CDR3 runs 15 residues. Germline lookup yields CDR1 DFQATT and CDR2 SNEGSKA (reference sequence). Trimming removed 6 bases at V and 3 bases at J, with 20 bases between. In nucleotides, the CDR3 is TGCAGTGCCCCTGGCGCCCTCCTCCTGAAAGAGACCCAGTACTTC. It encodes CSAPGALLLKETQYF.

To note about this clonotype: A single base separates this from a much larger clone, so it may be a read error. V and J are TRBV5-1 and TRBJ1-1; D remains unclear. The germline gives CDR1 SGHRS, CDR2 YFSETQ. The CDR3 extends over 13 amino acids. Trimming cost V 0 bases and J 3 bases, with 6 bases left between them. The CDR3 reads CASSLGWDTEAFF. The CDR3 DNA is TGCGCCAGCAGCTTGGGCTGGGACACTGAAGCTTTCTTT.